One sample yielded the 12 T cell receptor beta chains listed below, sequenced in a study of OX40 agonist ivuxolimab in advanced cancers. Library prep was done by the immunoSEQ multiplex PCR assay. The table comes from immuneACCESS by way of TCRdb, which keeps in-frame sequences with V and J called. Part of the clones is missing from these tables; in studies checked, under half for an unresolved V gene and the rest for unknown reasons. A total of just under 55,000 clones appear in this sample, approximately 80% of them only once. The top ten clonotypes cover 3.5% to 5.5% of the sample. The sequenced sample was CD4+ or CD8+ T cells sorted from blood, obtained in a trial of the OX40 agonist ivuxolimab. These receptors all stem from an adult with an advanced solid tumor such as melanoma, head and neck, liver or kidney cancer.

This clone has just one count. V gene TRBV7-3 combines with J gene TRBJ2-1; D gene unclear. Trimming shortened V by 1 base and J by 8 bases, and 12 bases separated the two germline ends. This CDR3 spans 14 amino acids. CDR1 and CDR2 from the germline V gene are SGHTA and FQGTGA. CDR3 coding DNA: TGTGCCAGCAGCTTAAATATGGGATTCGATGAGCAGTTCTTC. Its protein product is CASSLNMGFDEQFF.

The V and J genes are TRBV11-3 and TRBJ2-5; 8 bases are a match to TRBD2. V lost 6 bases, J lost 4 bases, and 7 bases stayed unmatched. The CDR3 runs 14 residues. CDR1 SGHNT and CDR2 YENEEA come from the germline V gene. The CDR3 protein is CASSRAGVGETQYF. The CDR3 DNA sequence: TGTGCCAGCAGTCGAGCGGGGGTGGGAGAGACCCAGTACTTC.

This clone occurred a few times. The V call is TRBV7-2, the J call TRBJ2-3; 9 bases align to TRBD1. V was pared by 4 bases and J by 2 bases, with 4 bases of the junction left unmatched. This CDR3 has 15 amino acids. Germline V CDR1 and CDR2: SGHTA, FQGNSA. Here the CDR3 DNA reads TGTGCCAGCAGCTGGGGACAGGGTTTCACAGATACGCAGTATTTT. Translation gives CASSWGQGFTDTQYF.

This clone was detected a few times. The J gene is TRBJ2-7, the V gene TRBV5-6; 13 bases match TRBD2. The CDR3 is made up of 16 amino acids. Trimming took 3 bases from V and 0 from J; bases not matched to a gene: 3. Germline-derived CDR1 and CDR2 are SGHDT and YYEEEE. Here the CDR3 reads CASSYGLAGASYEQYF. The DNA for the CDR3 is TGTGCCAGCAGCTACGGACTAGCGGGGGCCTCCTACGAGCAGTACTTC.

The V call is TRBV7-2, the J call TRBJ1-2, with D tentatively TRBD1 (6 bases). Germline CDR1 reads SGHTA; CDR2 reads FQGNSA. The CDR3 totals 15 residues. V dropped 0 bases and J dropped 4 bases, with 12 bases sitting between them. The CDR3 region is CASSLARQGLYGYTF. CDR3 coding DNA: TGTGCCAGCAGCTTAGCACGTCAGGGGCTCTATGGCTACACCTTC.

The chain links TRBV28 to TRBJ2-1; no reliable D call. V was cut by 6 bases and J by 9 bases, with 9 bases left in between. The germline V gene has CDR1 MDHEN and CDR2 SYDVKM. The CDR3 runs 11 residues. The CDR3 sequence is CASRLLGEQFF. The CDR3 bases are TGTGCCAGCAGATTGCTGGGTGAGCAGTTCTTC.

The chain employs TRBV10-2 and TRBJ2-7, with 9 bases identical to TRBD2. In germline, CDR1 is WSHSY, CDR2 SAAADI. The trim removed 6 bases at V and 1 base at J, leaving 1 base unmatched. The CDR3 loop spans 13 amino acids. The CDR3 reads CASRLAGSYEQYF. Written as DNA, the CDR3 is TGCGCCAGCAGGCTAGCGGGATCCTACGAGCAGTACTTC.

This chain's CDR3 is CASSPHRGRNYEQYF. The CDR3 DNA follows: TGTGCCAGCAGCCCGCACCGGGGACGAAACTACGAGCAGTACTTC. The V and J genes are TRBV7-8 and TRBJ2-7, with D perhaps matching TRBD1 or TRBD2 (5 bases each). Deletions cut 5 bases from V and 3 bases from J, with 17 bases between. The V gene's germline CDR1 is SGHVS and CDR2 FQNEAQ. The CDR3 is made up of 15 amino acids.

The J gene is TRBJ1-1, the V gene TRBV29-1; the match to TRBD1 covers 9 bases. V lost 6 bases to trimming and J lost 4 bases; unmatched junction nucleotides: 6. The CDR3 consists of 13 residues. Germline CDR1 and CDR2: SQVTM and ANQGSEA. The CDR3 bases are TGCAGCGTACAGGGGGCAGATGGCACTGAAGCTTTCTTT. This gives the protein CSVQGADGTEAFF.

The rearrangement uses TRBV4-3 and TRBJ2-3, with 7 nucleotides matching TRBD1. The CDR3 is made up of 16 amino acids. The germline gives CDR1 LGHNA, CDR2 YSLEER. With V trimmed by 2 bases and J by 5 bases, 10 bases remained unmatched. The CDR3, as DNA: TGCGCCAGCAGCCAAAGGACAGGTCCCTCCGGAGATACGCAGTATTTT. This encodes CASSQRTGPSGDTQYF.

The genes are TRBV11-2 and TRBJ2-7, with D perhaps matching TRBD1 (6 bases). CDR3 length: 13 amino acids. The germline gives CDR1 SGHAT, CDR2 FQNNGV. Trimming removed 5 bases from V and 5 bases from J, with 13 bases in between. In nucleotides, the CDR3 is TGTGCCAGCAGCCGCGACAGGTCCAACGAGCAGTACTTC. Its translation is CASSRDRSNEQYF.

This clone was counted once. The gene calls are TRBV7-8 and TRBJ2-7; D remains ambiguous. Germline CDR1 SGHVS, CDR2 FQNEAQ. CDR3 length: 15 residues. Trimming left V 5 bases short and J 7 bases short, with 21 bases between. The CDR3 reads CASSTVTHHLGEQYF. The CDR3 DNA reads TGTGCCAGCAGCACCGTGACCCACCACTTAGGAGAGCAGTACTTC.